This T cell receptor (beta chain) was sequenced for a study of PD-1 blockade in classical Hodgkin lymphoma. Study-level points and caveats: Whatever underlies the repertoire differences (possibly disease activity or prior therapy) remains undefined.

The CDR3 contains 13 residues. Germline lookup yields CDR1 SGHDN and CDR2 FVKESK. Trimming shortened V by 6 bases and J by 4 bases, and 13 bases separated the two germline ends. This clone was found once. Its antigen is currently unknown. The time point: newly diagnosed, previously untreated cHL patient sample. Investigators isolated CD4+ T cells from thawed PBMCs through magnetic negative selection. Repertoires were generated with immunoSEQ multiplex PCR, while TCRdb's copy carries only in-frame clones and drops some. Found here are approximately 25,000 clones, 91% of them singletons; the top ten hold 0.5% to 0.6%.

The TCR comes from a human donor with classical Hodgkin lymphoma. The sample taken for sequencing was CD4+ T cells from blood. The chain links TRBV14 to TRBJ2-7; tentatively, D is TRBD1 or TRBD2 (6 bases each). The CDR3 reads CASSRGGKYEQYF. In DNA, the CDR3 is TGTGCCAGCAGTAGAGGGGGGAAATACGAGCAGTACTTC.